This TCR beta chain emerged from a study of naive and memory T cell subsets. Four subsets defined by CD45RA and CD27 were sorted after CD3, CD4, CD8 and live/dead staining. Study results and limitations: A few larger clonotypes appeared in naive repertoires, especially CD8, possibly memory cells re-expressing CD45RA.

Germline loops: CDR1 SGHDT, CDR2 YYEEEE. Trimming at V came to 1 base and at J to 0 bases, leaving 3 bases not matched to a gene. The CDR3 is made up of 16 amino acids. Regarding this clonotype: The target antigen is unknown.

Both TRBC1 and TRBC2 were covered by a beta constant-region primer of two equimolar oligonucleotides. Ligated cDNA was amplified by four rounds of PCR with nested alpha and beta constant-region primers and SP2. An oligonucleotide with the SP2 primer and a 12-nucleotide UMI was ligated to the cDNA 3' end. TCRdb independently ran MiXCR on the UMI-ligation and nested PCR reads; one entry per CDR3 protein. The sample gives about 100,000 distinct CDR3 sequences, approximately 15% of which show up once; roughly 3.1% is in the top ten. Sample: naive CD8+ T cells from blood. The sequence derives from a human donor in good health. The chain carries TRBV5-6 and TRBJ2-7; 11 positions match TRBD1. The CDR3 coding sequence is TGTGCCAGCAGCTTGTTCGGGACAGGGGGCTCCTACGAGCAGTACTTC. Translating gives CASSLFGTGGSYEQYF. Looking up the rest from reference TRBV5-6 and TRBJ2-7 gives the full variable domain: DAGVTQSPTHLIKTRGQQVTLRCSPKSGHDTVSWYQQALGQGPQFIFQYYEEEERQRGNFPDRFSGHQFPNYSSELNVNALLLGDSALYLCASSLFGTGGSYEQYFGPGTRLTVT.